Given below is one T cell receptor (beta chain) in context. This sample is drawn from a study of blood T cell repertoires in COVID-19. Authors' data handling: Amplification of reference gene primers provided the estimated nucleated cell counts. Produced via immunoSEQ multiplex PCR; TCRdb's table is partial and in-frame only. The V and J calls and clone size come from that table; D and trimming were worked out from the DNA. The sample lists under 150,000 clones, over 75% occurring once. CDR3 length equals 13 residues. Between the trimmed V and J ends, which lost 6 bases and 8 bases, there was a span of 14 bases. CDR1 and CDR2 from the germline V gene are SNHLY and FYNNEI.

The source is an older woman with COVID-19, enrolled during active disease. The chain couples TRBV2 to TRBJ1-5; D perhaps matches TRBD1 (6 bases). The specimen was peripheral blood. This CDR3 is CASRGAGNKPQHF. Here the CDR3 DNA reads TGTGCCAGCAGGGGGGCGGGCAACAAGCCCCAGCATTTT.